These 7 T cell receptor beta chains share one sample of origin, sequenced in a study of blood T cell repertoires in COVID-19. Method: immunoSEQ multiplex PCR; TCRdb's copy keeps in-frame clones and lacks some. The sample has about 210,000 clones, about four fifths seen once. Sequencing was performed on peripheral blood. These receptors originate from a woman over 75 with COVID-19, enrolled during active disease.

The chain is built from TRBV5-4 and TRBJ2-5, with 8 bases lining up with TRBD1. V lost 0 bases, J lost 2 bases, and 3 bases stayed unmatched. Germline loops: CDR1 SGHNT, CDR2 YYREEE (reference sequence). The CDR3 length is 15 residues. CDR3 sequence: CASSLGGQVQETQYF. The CDR3 region has the DNA TGTGCCAGCAGCTTGGGGGGACAGGTACAAGAGACCCAGTACTTC.

The V and J genes are TRBV7-8 and TRBJ2-7; tentatively, D is TRBD1 (6 bases). The CDR3 is 14 amino acids. Trimming stripped 5 bases from V and 2 bases from J, with 13 bases between. Germline CDR1 reads SGHVS; CDR2 reads FQNEAQ. The CDR3 coding sequence is TGTGCCAGCAGCCAGGGGCACGGAGCCTACGAGCAGTACTTC. It specifies CASSQGHGAYEQYF.

This chain connects TRBV5-1 to TRBJ2-3; D remains ambiguous. The CDR3 is 15 amino acids. The V and J ends lost 0 bases and 1 base respectively, with 9 bases between them. From germline, CDR1 is SGHRS and CDR2 YFSETQ. CDR3 in amino acids: CASSLVASGTDTQYF. The CDR3 DNA follows: TGCGCCAGCAGCTTGGTTGCATCAGGCACAGATACGCAGTATTTT. Combining the CDR3 with reference TRBV5-1 and TRBJ2-3 gives the whole variable domain KAGVTQTPRYLIKTRGQQVTLSCSPISGHRSVSWYQQTPGQGLQFLFEYFSETQRNKGNFPGRFSGRQFSNSRSEMNVSTLELGDSALYLCASSLVASGTDTQYFGPGTRLTVL.

The chain links TRBV5-8 to TRBJ2-7, with TRBD2 identical over 8 bases. Losses at the gene ends were 3 bases for V and 5 bases for J; bases not matched to a gene: 16. The CDR3 has 17 residues. CDR1 SGHTS and CDR2 YDEGEE come from the germline V gene. The CDR3, as DNA: TGTGCCAGCAGCTCCGGGACTAGAGGGACGAGGCGCCACGAGCAGTACTTC. It encodes CASSSGTRGTRRHEQYF.

The genes are TRBV20-1 and TRBJ2-7, with 7 positions matching TRBD2. Germline values: CDR1 DFQATT, CDR2 SNEGSKA (reference sequence). CDR3 size: 14 residues. V trimming: 3 bases; J trimming: 2 bases; junction bases outside the gene matches: 7. This CDR3 is CSASVASGTYEQYF. In DNA, the CDR3 is TGCAGTGCTAGTGTGGCTAGCGGTACCTACGAGCAGTACTTC.

This chain joins TRBV7-8 and TRBJ2-1, with TRBD2 matching 16 bases. From germline, CDR1 is SGHVS and CDR2 FQNEAQ. V shed 2 bases, J shed 7 bases, and the junction held 14 bases outside the gene matches. The CDR3 runs 20 residues. DNA of the CDR3: TGTGCCAGCAGCTTAAATCTGTGGGGACTAGCGGGGGGGAAGGGTAATGAGCAGTTCTTC. Translation gives CASSLNLWGLAGGKGNEQFF.

The V gene is TRBV6-5, the J gene TRBJ1-2; weak D call: TRBD1 (6 bases). V lost 2 bases and J lost 7, with 11 bases in between. The CDR3 length is 13 residues. CDR1 MNHEY and CDR2 SVGAGI come from the germline V gene. The CDR3 here is CASSYGGSGGYTF. Here the CDR3 DNA reads TGTGCCAGCAGTTACGGGGGCTCTGGTGGCTACACCTTC.